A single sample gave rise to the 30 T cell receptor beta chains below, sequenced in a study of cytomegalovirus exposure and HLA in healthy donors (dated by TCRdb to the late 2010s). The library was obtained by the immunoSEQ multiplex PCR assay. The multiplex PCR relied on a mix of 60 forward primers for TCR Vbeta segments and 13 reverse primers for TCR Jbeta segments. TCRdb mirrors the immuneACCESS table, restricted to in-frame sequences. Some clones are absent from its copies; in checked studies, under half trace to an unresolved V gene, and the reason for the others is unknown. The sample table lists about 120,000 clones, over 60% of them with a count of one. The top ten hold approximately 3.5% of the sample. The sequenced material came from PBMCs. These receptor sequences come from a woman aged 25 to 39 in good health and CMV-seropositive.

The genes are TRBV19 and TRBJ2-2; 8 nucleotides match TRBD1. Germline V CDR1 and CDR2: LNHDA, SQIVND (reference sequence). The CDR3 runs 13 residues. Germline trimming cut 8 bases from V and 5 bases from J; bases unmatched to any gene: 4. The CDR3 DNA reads TGTGCCAGTGGCGGGACAGGTACCGGGGAGCTGTTTTTT. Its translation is CASGGTGTGELFF.

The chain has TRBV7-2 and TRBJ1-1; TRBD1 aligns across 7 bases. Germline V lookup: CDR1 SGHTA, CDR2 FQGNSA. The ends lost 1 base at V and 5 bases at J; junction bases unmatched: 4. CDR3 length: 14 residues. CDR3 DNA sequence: TGTGCCAGCAGCTTAGAATCCAGGGGGACTGAAGCTTTCTTT. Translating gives CASSLESRGTEAFF.

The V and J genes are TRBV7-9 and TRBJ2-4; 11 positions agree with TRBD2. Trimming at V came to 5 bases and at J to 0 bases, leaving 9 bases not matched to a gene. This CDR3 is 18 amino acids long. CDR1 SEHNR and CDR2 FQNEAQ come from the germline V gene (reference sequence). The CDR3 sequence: CASSMGIGLAGAKNIQYF. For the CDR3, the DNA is TGTGCCAGCAGCATGGGGATCGGACTAGCGGGAGCCAAAAACATTCAGTACTTC.

DNA of the CDR3: TGTGCCAGCAGCCCTCAGAGGACCGGGGAGCTGTTTTTT. Translating gives CASSPQRTGELFF. The rearrangement uses TRBV7-2 and TRBJ2-2; D is undetermined. Germline V gene sequence: CDR1 SGHTA, CDR2 FQGNSA. V gave up 5 bases and J gave up 5 bases, with 9 bases separating them. This CDR3 has 13 residues. The full variable domain, its missing parts supplied by reference TRBV7-2 and TRBJ2-2, is GAGVSQSPSNKVTEKGKDVELRCDPISGHTALYWYRQSLGQGLEFLIYFQGNSAPDKSGLPSDRFSAERTGGSVSTLTIQRTQQEDSAVYLCASSPQRTGELFFGEGSRLTVL.

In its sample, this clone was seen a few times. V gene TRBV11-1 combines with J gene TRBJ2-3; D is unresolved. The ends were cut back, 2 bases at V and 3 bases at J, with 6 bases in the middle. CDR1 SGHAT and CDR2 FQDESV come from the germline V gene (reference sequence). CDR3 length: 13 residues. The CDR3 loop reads CASSLSPTDTQYF. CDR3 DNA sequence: TGTGCCAGCAGCTTATCCCCTACAGATACGCAGTATTTT.

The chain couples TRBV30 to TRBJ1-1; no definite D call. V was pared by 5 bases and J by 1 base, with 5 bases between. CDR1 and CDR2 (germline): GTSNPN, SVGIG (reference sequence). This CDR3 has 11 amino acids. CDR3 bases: TGTGCCTGGGAGGGGAACACTGAAGCTTTCTTT. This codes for CAWEGNTEAFF.

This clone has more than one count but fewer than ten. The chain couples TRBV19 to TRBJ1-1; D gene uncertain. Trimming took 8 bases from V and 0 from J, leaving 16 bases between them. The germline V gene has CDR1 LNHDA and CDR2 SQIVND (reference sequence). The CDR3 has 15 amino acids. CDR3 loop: CASATSMRVNTEAFF. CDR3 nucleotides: TGTGCCAGTGCGACCTCAATGCGGGTGAACACTGAAGCTTTCTTT.

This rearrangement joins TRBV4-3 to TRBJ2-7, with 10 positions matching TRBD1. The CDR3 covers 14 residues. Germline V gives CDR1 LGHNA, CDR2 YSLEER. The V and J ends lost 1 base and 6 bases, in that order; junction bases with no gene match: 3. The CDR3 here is CASSQVGTGVEQYF. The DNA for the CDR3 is TGCGCCAGCAGCCAAGTGGGGACAGGGGTCGAGCAGTACTTC.

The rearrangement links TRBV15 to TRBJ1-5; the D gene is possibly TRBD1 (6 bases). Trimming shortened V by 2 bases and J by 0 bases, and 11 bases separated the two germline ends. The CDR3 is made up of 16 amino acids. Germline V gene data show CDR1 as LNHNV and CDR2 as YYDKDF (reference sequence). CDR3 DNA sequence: TGTGCCACCAGCAGAAACAGGGCTAATAGCAATCAGCCCCAGCATTTT. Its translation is CATSRNRANSNQPQHF.

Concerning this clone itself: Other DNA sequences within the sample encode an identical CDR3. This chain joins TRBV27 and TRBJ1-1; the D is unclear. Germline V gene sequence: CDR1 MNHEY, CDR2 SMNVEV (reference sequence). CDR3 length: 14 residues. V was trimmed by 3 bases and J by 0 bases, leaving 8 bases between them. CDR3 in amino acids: CASSFRGLNTEAFF. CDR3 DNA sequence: TGTGCCAGCAGTTTCAGAGGGCTGAACACTGAAGCTTTCTTT.

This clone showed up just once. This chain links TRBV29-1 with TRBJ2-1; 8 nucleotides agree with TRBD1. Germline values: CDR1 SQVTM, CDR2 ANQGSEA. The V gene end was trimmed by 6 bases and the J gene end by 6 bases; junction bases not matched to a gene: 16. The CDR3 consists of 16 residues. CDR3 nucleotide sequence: TGCAGCGTGATAACAACCGGACAGGGCGCGGTCAATGAGCAGTTCTTC. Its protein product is CSVITTGQGAVNEQFF.

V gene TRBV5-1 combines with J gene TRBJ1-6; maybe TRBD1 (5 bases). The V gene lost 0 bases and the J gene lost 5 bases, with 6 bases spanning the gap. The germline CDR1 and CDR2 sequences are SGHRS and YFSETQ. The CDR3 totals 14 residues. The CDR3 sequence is CASSLGQNNSPLHF. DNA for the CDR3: TGCGCCAGCAGCTTGGGACAGAATAATTCACCCCTCCACTTT.

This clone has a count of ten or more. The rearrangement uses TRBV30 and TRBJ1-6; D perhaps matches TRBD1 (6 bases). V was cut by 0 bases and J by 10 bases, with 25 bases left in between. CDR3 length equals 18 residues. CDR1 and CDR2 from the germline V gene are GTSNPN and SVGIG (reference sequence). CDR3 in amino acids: CAWSVVRGGSSPSSPLHF. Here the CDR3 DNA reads TGTGCCTGGAGTGTAGTAAGGGGGGGCAGTTCTCCCTCCTCACCCCTCCACTTT. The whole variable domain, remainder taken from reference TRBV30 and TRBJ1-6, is SQTIHQWPATLVQPVGSPLSLECTVEGTSNPNLYWYRQAAGRGLQLLFYSVGIGQISSEVPQNLSASRPQDRQFILSSKKLLLSDSGFYLCAWSVVRGGSSPSSPLHFGNGTRLTVT.

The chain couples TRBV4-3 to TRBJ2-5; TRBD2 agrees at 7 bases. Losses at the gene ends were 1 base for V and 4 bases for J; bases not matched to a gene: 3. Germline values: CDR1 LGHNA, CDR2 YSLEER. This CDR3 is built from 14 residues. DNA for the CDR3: TGCGCCAGCAGCCAAGCGACTAGCCTAGAGACCCAGTACTTC. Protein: CASSQATSLETQYF.

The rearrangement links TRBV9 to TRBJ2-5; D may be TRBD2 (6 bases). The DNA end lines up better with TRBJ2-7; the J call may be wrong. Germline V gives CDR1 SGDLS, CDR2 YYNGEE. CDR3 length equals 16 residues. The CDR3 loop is CASSVDAGGGHREQYF. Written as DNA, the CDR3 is TGTGCCAGCAGCGTAGATGCAGGAGGAGGGCACCGCGAGCAGTACTTC.

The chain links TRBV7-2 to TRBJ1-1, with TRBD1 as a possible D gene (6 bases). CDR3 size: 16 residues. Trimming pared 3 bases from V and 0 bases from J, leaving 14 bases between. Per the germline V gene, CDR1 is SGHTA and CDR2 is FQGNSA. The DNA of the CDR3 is TGTGCCAGCAGCTTGGACAACAGGGCGTTGAACACTGAAGCTTTCTTT. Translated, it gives CASSLDNRALNTEAFF.

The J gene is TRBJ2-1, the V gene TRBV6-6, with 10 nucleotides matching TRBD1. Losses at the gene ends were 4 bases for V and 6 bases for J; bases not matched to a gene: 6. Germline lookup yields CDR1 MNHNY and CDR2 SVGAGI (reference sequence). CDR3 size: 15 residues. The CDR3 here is CASSSPGQGRNEQFF. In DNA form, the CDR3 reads TGTGCCAGCAGTTCCCCGGGACAGGGGCGCAATGAGCAGTTCTTC.

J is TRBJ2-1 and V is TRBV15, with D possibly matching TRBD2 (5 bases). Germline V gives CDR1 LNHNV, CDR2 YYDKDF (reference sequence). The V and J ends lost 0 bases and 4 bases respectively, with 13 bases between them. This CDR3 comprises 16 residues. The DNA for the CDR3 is TGTGCCACCAGCAGAGAGCTAGCTGACCCGTACAATGAGCAGTTCTTC. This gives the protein CATSRELADPYNEQFF.

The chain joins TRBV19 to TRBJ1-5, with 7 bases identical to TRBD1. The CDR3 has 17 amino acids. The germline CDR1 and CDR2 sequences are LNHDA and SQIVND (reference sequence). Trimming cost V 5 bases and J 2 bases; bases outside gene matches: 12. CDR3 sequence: CASSPGRRQGRNQPQHF. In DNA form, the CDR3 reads TGTGCCAGTAGTCCCGGACGTCGACAGGGCCGCAATCAGCCCCAGCATTTT.

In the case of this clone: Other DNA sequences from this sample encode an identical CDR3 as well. CDR3 protein: CAWSVSGTGYEQYF. The CDR3 DNA is TGTGCCTGGAGTGTTTCGGGGACAGGGTACGAGCAGTACTTC. V gene TRBV30 combines with J gene TRBJ2-7; 9 bases are shared with TRBD1. CDR1 is GTSNPN, CDR2 SVGIG, per germline (reference sequence). The ends lost 0 bases at V and 4 bases at J; junction bases unmatched: 4. This CDR3 comprises 14 residues.

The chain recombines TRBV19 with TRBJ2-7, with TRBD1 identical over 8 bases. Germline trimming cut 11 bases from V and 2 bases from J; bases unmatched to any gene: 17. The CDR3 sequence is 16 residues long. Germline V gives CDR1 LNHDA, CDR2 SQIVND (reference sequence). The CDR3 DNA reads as TGTGCCGGTCGGGAACAGGGGGTTTTAAGACCCTACGAGCAGTACTTC. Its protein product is CAGREQGVLRPYEQYF.

CDR3 sequence (DNA): TGTGCCAGCAGCCAAGACAACAGCGGGGCAACTACCGAGCAGTACTTC. This translates into CASSQDNSGATTEQYF. The chain employs TRBV4-2 and TRBJ2-5, with 7 bases that match TRBD2. The DNA end favors TRBJ2-7, so the J call may be wrong. This CDR3 region has 16 residues. Germline V lookup: CDR1 LGHNA, CDR2 YNFKEQ.

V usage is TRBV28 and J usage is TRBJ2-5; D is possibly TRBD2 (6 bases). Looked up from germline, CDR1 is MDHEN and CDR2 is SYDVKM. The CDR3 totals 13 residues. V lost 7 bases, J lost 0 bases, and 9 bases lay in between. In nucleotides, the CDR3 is TGTGCCAGCAAGACTAGTAACCAAGAGACCCAGTACTTC. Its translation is CASKTSNQETQYF.

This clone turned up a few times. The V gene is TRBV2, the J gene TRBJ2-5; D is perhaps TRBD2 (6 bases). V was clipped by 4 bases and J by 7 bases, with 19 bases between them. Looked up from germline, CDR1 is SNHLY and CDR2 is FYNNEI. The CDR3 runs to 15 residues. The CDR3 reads CASSVGGVGEGTQYF. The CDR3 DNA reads TGTGCCAGCAGTGTCGGAGGGGTTGGGGAAGGGACCCAGTACTTC.

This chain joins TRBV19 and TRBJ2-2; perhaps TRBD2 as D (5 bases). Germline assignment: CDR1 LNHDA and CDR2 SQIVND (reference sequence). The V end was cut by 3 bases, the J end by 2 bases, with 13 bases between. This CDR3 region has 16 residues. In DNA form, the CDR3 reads TGTGCCAGTAGTATCGGGCACGGGGTTAACACCGGGGAGCTGTTTTTT. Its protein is CASSIGHGVNTGELFF.

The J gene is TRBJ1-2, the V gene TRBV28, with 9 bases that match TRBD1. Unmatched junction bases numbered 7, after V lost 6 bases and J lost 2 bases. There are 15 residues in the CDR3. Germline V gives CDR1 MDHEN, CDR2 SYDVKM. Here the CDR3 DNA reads TGTGCCAGCAGCCCTCCGGGACAGGGAAACTATGGCTACACCTTC. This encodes CASSPPGQGNYGYTF.

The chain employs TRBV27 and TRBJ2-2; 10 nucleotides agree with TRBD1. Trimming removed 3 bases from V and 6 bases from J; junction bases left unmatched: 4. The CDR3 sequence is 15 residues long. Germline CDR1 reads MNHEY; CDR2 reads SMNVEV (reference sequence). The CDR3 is CASSFWTGGPGELFF. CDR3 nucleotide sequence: TGTGCCAGCAGTTTCTGGACAGGGGGGCCCGGGGAGCTGTTTTTT.

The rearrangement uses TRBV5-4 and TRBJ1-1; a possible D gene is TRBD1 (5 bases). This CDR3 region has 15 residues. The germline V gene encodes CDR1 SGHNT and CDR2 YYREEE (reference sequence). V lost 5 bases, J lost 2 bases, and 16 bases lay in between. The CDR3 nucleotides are TGTGCCAGCAGTAAAAAGGCGGGGGGAAACACTGAAGCTTTCTTT. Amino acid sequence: CASSKKAGGNTEAFF. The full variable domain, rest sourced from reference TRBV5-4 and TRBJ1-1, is ETGVTQSPTHLIKTRGQQVTLRCSSQSGHNTVSWYQQALGQGPQFIFQYYREEENGRGNFPPRFSGLQFPNYSSELNVNALELDDSALYLCASSKKAGGNTEAFFGQGTRLTVV.

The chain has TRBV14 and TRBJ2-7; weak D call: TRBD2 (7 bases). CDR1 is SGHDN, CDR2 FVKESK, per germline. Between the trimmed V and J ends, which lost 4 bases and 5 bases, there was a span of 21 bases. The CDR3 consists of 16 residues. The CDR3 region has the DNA TGTGCCAGCAGCCCCAGGGAGGGGGAACGGGTCCACGAGCAGTACTTC. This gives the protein CASSPREGERVHEQYF.

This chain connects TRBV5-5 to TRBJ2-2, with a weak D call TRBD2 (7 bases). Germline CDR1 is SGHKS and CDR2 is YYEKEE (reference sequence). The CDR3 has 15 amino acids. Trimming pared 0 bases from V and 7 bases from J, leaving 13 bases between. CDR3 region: CASSLGGGAGGELFF. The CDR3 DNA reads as TGTGCCAGCAGCTTGGGGGGGGGCGCAGGCGGGGAGCTGTTTTTT.